This is a list of T cell receptor beta chains from one sample in a study of shared clonotypes between healthy human individuals. Clones were read by immunoSEQ multiplex PCR, and TCRdb kept only the in-frame ones, dropping some. This sample yields approximately 980,000 clones, of which around 80% are seen a single time; approximately 1.5% belongs to the top ten. Input material: memory CD4+ T cells sorted from blood. These receptors all stem from a man aged 18 to 29 in good health. Each CDR3 is given with its conserved first and last residue. A D gene is named only where the DNA matches it firmly. Size values are once, few and many counts, or a class for expanded clones, and some rows have none.

J,V,size,D,length,CDR3,DNA
TRBJ2-6,TRBV13,.,.,16,CASSLGGLSGANVLTF,TGTGCCAGCAGCTTAGGGGGCCTCTCTGGGGCCAACGTCCTGACTTTC
TRBJ1-6,TRBV6-6,.,.,15,CASSYSPALNSPLHF,TGTGCCAGCAGTTACTCCCCTGCTCTCAATTCACCCCTCCACTTT
TRBJ1-4,TRBV7-9,.,.,17,CASSWGTAPGTNEKLFF,TGTGCCAGCAGCTGGGGGACGGCTCCAGGAACTAATGAAAAACTGTTTTTT
TRBJ2-3,TRBV29-1,.,.,14,CSVAQGPSTDTQYF,TGCAGCGTTGCCCAGGGTCCGAGCACAGATACGCAGTATTTT
TRBJ2-1,TRBV4-1,.,TRBD1,15,CASSQGQGGYNEQFF,TGCGCCAGCAGCCAAGGACAGGGGGGCTACAATGAGCAGTTCTTC
TRBJ2-6,TRBV11-2,many,TRBD2,18,CASSPRLAAGSGANVLTF,TGTGCCAGCAGCCCGCGACTAGCGGCAGGCTCTGGGGCCAACGTCCTGACTTTC
TRBJ1-3,TRBV18,.,.,16,CASSPLDTSSGNTIYF,TGTGCCAGCTCACCATTAGACACAAGCTCTGGAAACACCATATATTTT
TRBJ1-1,TRBV28,.,.,14,CASSHARRGTEAFF,TGTGCCAGCAGCCACGCTAGGAGGGGGACTGAAGCTTTCTTT
TRBJ2-2,TRBV6-1,.,.,14,CASQTGGDTGELFF,TGTGCCAGCCAAACAGGGGGGGACACCGGGGAGCTGTTTTTT
TRBJ2-5,TRBV6-5,.,.,11,CASSWGQTQYF,TGTGCCAGCTCTTGGGGTCAGACCCAGTACTTC
TRBJ2-2,TRBV6-6,.,TRBD2,16,CASSASGGLNTGELFF,TGTGCCAGCAGTGCTAGCGGGGGATTGAACACCGGGGAGCTGTTTTTT
TRBJ1-2,TRBV30,once,TRBD1,14,CAWGRGQGATGYTF,TGTGCCTGGGGGCGCGGTCAGGGGGCTACTGGCTACACCTTC
TRBJ1-2,TRBV9,.,TRBD1,17,CASSVGQGTSMPYGYTF,TGTGCCAGCAGCGTAGGACAGGGGACCTCTATGCCCTATGGCTACACCTTC
TRBJ2-2,TRBV11-2,.,TRBD1,16,CASSLLRQGVTGELFF,TGTGCCAGCAGCTTATTAAGGCAGGGGGTCACCGGGGAGCTGTTTTTT
TRBJ1-3,TRBV9,.,.,15,CASSPIGHSGNTIYF,TGTGCCAGCAGCCCAATCGGCCACTCTGGAAACACCATATATTTT
TRBJ1-3,TRBV7-7,.,TRBD1,15,CASSLDRGLGNTIYF,TGTGCTAGCAGCTTAGACAGGGGGCTCGGAAACACCATATATTTT
TRBJ2-7,TRBV5-1,.,.,15,CASSLAPGPEKEQYF,TGCGCCAGCAGCTTGGCCCCGGGACCAGAGAAGGAGCAGTACTTC
TRBJ2-1,TRBV5-1,once,.,14,CASDQQGDLREQFF,TGCGCCAGCGATCAACAGGGTGACCTCAGGGAGCAGTTCTTC
TRBJ2-7,TRBV9,.,.,10,CASSNNEQYF,TGTGCCAGCAGCAATAACGAGCAGTACTTC
TRBJ2-5,TRBV25-1,.,.,13,CASSAQPQETQYF,TGTGCCAGCAGTGCACAACCACAAGAGACCCAGTACTTC
TRBJ2-1,TRBV10-1,.,.,12,CASSEWGTEQFF,TGCGCCAGCAGTGAATGGGGGACAGAGCAGTTCTTC
TRBJ1-1,TRBV5-1,few,.,12,CASSEQNTEAFF,TGCGCCAGCAGCGAACAGAACACTGAAGCTTTCTTT
TRBJ2-1,TRBV30,.,TRBD2,13,CAKTSGVNNEQFF,TGTGCCAAGACTAGCGGGGTAAACAATGAGCAGTTCTTC
TRBJ2-7,TRBV10-2,.,TRBD1,16,CASSELRVGQGHEQYF,TGCGCCAGCAGTGAGTTACGTGTGGGACAGGGTCACGAGCAGTACTTC
TRBJ1-1,TRBV5-5,.,.,15,CASSLGTVSWTEAFF,TGTGCCAGCAGCTTGGGGACAGTGTCGTGGACTGAAGCTTTCTTT
TRBJ1-1,TRBV5-1,.,.,16,CASSSKTTGRNTEAFF,TGCGCCAGCAGCTCCAAAACGACAGGACGGAACACTGAAGCTTTCTTT
TRBJ2-3,TRBV7-8,once,.,15,CASSSKAQAWDTQYF,TGTGCCAGCAGCTCAAAGGCCCAGGCCTGGGATACGCAGTATTTT
TRBJ2-5,TRBV18,.,.,14,CASSRGVSQETQYF,TGTGCCAGCTCAAGGGGGGTCAGCCAAGAGACCCAGTACTTC
TRBJ1-3,TRBV30,.,.,13,CAWSDWGSDTIYF,TGTGCCTGGAGTGATTGGGGTTCGGACACCATATATTTT
TRBJ2-7,TRBV5-1,once,.,13,CASSKTGVYEQYF,TGCGCCAGCAGCAAGACAGGTGTATACGAGCAGTACTTC
TRBJ1-6,TRBV19,.,.,15,CATKADSSYNSPLHF,TGTGCCACCAAAGCTGATAGCTCCTATAATTCACCCCTCCACTTT
TRBJ1-1,TRBV10-1,.,TRBD1,15,CASSGGQVPNTEAFF,TGCGCCAGCAGCGGTGGACAGGTACCGAACACTGAAGCTTTCTTT
TRBJ2-7,TRBV19,.,.,15,CASSTGYLNSYEQYF,TGTGCCAGTAGTACAGGGTACCTTAACTCCTACGAGCAGTACTTC
TRBJ2-3,TRBV2,.,.,14,CASIQRSTTDTQYF,TGTGCCAGCATTCAGCGGTCCACCACAGATACGCAGTATTTT
TRBJ2-2,TRBV5-1,.,TRBD1,14,CASRPQGADGELFF,TGCGCCAGCAGACCACAGGGGGCCGACGGGGAGCTGTTTTTT
TRBJ2-5,TRBV7-9,many,TRBD2,15,CASSLGSGGAETQYF,TGTGCCAGCAGCTTGGGTAGCGGGGGGGCTGAGACCCAGTACTTC
TRBJ1-3,TRBV6-1,.,.,14,CASQRQVSGNTIYF,TGTGCCAGCCAGAGACAGGTCTCTGGAAACACCATATATTTT
TRBJ1-2,TRBV18,.,.,14,CASSPGGSNYGYTF,TGTGCCAGCTCACCTGGGGGCAGTAACTATGGCTACACCTTC
TRBJ2-1,TRBV10-2,.,.,17,CASSGKEGRKNYNEQFF,TGCGCCAGCTCCGGGAAAGAAGGACGGAAAAACTACAATGAGCAGTTCTTC
TRBJ2-2,TRBV6-5,.,.,16,CASSSTGSTGTGELFF,TGTGCCAGCAGTTCGACGGGATCTACCGGCACCGGGGAGCTGTTTTTT
TRBJ2-4,TRBV18,.,.,15,CASSPGTPAKNIQYF,TGTGCCAGCTCACCAGGGACCCCGGCCAAAAACATTCAGTACTTC
TRBJ2-5,TRBV25-1,.,.,15,CASSEFWGGQETQYF,TGTGCCAGCAGTGAATTTTGGGGCGGACAAGAGACCCAGTACTTC
TRBJ1-5,TRBV15,many,.,17,CATSREEAGVSNQPQHF,TGTGCCACCAGCAGAGAAGAGGCAGGGGTTAGCAATCAGCCCCAGCATTTT
TRBJ1-5,TRBV5-1,.,TRBD1,13,CASSSTGDQPQHF,TGCGCCAGCAGCTCTACAGGGGATCAGCCCCAGCATTTT
TRBJ2-3,TRBV10-3,.,TRBD1,14,CAISGQGNADTQYF,TGTGCCATCAGTGGACAGGGGAACGCAGATACGCAGTATTTT
TRBJ1-6,TRBV7-8,.,TRBD1,13,CASKWTGGSPLHF,TGTGCCTCTAAGTGGACAGGGGGATCACCCCTCCACTTT
TRBJ2-3,TRBV7-2,.,.,14,CASSLRRVTDTQYF,TGTGCCAGCAGCTTACGGAGGGTCACAGATACGCAGTATTTT
TRBJ1-1,TRBV2,.,TRBD1,13,CASAGTGGTEAFF,TGTGCCAGCGCCGGGACAGGGGGCACTGAAGCTTTCTTT